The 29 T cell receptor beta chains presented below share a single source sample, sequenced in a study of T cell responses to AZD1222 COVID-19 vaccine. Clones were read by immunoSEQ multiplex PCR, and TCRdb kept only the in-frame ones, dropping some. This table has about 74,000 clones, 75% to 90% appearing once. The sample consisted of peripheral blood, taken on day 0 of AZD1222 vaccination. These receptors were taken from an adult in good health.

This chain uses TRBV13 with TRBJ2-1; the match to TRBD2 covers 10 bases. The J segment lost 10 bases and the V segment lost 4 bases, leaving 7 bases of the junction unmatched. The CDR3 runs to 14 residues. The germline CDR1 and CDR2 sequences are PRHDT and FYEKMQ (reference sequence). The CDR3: CASSWPTSGKEQFF. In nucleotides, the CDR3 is TGTGCCAGCAGCTGGCCTACTAGCGGGAAGGAGCAGTTCTTC.

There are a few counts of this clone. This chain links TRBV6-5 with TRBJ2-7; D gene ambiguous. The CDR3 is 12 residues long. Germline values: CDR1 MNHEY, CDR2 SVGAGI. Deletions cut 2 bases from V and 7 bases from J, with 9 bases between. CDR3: CASSYTSGEQYF. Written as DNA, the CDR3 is TGTGCCAGCAGTTACACCTCGGGTGAGCAGTACTTC.

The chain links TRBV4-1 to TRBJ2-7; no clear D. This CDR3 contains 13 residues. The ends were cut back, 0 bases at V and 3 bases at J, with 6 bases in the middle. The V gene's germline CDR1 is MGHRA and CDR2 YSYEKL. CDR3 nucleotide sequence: TGCGCCAGCAGCCAAGATCTGGGCTACGAGCAGTACTTC. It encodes CASSQDLGYEQYF.

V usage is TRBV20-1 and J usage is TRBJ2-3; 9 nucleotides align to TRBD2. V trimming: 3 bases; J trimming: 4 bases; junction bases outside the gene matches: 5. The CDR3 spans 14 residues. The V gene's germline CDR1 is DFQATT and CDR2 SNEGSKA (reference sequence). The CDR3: CSASAVAGADTQYF. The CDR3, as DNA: TGCAGTGCTAGTGCGGTAGCGGGAGCAGATACGCAGTATTTT.

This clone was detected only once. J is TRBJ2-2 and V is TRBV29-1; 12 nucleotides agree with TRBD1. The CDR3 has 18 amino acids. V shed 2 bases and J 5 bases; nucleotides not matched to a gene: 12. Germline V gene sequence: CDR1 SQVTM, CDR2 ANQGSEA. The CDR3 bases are TGCAGCGTTGAACGGGTGGGGACAGGGGGCGCAAGGACCGGGGAGCTGTTTTTT. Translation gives CSVERVGTGGARTGELFF.

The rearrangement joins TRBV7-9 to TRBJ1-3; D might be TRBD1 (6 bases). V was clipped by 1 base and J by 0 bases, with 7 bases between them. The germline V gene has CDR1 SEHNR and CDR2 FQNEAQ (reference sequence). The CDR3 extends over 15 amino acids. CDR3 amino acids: CASSLEGGSGNTIYF. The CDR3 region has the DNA TGTGCCAGCAGCTTAGAAGGGGGCTCTGGAAACACCATATATTTT. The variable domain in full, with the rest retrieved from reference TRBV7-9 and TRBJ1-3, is DTGVSQNPRHKITKRGQNVTFRCDPISEHNRLYWYRQTLGQGPEFLTYFQNEAQLEKSRLLSDRFSAERPKGSFSTLEIQRTEQGDSAMYLCASSLEGGSGNTIYFGEGSWLTVV.

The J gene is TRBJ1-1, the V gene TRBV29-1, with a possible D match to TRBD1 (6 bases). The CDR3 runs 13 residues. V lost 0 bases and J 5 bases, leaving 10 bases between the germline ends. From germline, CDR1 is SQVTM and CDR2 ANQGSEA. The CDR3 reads CSVEEGGTTEAFF. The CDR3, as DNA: TGCAGCGTTGAAGAAGGGGGGACGACTGAAGCTTTCTTT.

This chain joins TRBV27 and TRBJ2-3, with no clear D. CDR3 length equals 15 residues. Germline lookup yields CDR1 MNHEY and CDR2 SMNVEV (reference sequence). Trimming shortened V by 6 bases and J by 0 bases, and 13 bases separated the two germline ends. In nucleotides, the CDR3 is TGTGCCAGCAGCCCTTATAAAGGAAGCACAGATACGCAGTATTTT. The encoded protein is CASSPYKGSTDTQYF.

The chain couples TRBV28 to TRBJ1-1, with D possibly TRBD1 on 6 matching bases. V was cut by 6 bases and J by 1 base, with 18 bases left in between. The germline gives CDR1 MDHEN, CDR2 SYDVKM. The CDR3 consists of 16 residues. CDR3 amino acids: CASSPPPGQQNTEAFF. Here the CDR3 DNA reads TGTGCCAGCAGCCCGCCCCCGGGACAACAGAACACTGAAGCTTTCTTT. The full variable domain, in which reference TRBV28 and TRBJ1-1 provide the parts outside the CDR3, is DVKVTQSSRYLVKRTGEKVFLECVQDMDHENMFWYRQDPGLGLRLIYFSYDVKMKEKGDIPEGYSVSREKKERFSLILESASTNQTSMYLCASSPPPGQQNTEAFFGQGTRLTVV.

CDR3 coding DNA: TGTGCCAGCAGCGTACAGGGGGCTACGGAAAAACTGTTTTTT. As protein: CASSVQGATEKLFF. The chain combines TRBV7-9 with TRBJ1-4; TRBD1 matches 9 bases. This CDR3 is built from 14 residues. In germline, CDR1 is SEHNR, CDR2 FQNEAQ (reference sequence). V shed 5 bases and J 8 bases; nucleotides not matched to a gene: 6.

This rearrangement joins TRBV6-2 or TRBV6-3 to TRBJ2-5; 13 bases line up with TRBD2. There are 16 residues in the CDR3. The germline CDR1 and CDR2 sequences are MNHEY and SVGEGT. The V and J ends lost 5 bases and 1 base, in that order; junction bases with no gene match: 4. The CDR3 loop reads CASSRGTSGVQETQYF. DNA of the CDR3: TGTGCCAGCAGTCGAGGGACTAGCGGGGTCCAAGAGACCCAGTACTTC.

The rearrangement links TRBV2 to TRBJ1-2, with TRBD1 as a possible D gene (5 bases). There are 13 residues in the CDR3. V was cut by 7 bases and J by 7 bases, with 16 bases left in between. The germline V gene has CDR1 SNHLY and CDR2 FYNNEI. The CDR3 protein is CASTTGTLRGYTF. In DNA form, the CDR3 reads TGTGCCAGCACCACAGGCACCCTGCGTGGCTACACCTTC.

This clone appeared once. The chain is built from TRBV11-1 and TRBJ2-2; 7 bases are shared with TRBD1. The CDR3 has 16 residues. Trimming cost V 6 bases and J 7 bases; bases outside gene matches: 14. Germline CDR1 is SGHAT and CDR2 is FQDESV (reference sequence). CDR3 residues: CASRRDRDLRVGELFF. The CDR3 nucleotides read TGTGCCAGCAGACGAGACAGGGACCTAAGGGTCGGGGAGCTGTTTTTT.

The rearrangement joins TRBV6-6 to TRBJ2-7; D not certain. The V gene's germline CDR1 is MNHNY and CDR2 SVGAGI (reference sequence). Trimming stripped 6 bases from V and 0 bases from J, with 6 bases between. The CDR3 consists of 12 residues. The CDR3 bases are TGTGCCAGCAGGTCAACCTCCTACGAGCAGTACTTC. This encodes CASRSTSYEQYF.

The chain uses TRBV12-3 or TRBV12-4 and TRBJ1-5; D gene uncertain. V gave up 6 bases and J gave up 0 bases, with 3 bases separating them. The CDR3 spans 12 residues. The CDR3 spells CASRYSNQPQHF. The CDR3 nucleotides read TGTGCCAGCAGATATAGCAATCAGCCCCAGCATTTT.

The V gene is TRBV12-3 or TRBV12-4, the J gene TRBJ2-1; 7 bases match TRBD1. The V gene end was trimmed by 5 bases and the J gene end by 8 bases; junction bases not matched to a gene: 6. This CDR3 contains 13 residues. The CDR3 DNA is TGTGCCAGCAGTCCCCAAGGGGGCGATGAGCAGTTCTTC. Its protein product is CASSPQGGDEQFF.

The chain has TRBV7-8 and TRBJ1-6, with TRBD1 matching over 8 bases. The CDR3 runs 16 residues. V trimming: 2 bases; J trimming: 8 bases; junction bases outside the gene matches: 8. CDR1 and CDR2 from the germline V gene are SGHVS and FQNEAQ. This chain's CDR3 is CASSLFRGQGDSPLHF. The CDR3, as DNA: TGTGCCAGCAGCTTATTTCGCGGACAGGGTGATTCACCCCTCCACTTT.

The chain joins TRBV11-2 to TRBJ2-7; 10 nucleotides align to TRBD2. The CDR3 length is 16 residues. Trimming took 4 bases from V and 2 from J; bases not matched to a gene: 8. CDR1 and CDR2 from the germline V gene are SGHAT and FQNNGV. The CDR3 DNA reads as TGTGCCAGCAGCTCCCTCACTAGCGGGACTCCCTACGAGCAGTACTTC. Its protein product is CASSSLTSGTPYEQYF.

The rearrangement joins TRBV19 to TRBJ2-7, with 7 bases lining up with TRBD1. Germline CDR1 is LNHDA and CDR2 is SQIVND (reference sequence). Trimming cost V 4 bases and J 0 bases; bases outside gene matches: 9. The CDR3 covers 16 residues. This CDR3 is CASSTRQGRSSYEQYF. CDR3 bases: TGTGCCAGTAGTACCCGACAGGGCAGATCCTCCTACGAGCAGTACTTC.

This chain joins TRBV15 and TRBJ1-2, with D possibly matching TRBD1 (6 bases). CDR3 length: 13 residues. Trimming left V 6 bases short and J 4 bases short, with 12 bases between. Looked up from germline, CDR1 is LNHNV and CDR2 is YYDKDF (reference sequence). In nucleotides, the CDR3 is TGTGCCACCAGAGACAGGTCGGGCTATGGCTACACCTTC. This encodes CATRDRSGYGYTF. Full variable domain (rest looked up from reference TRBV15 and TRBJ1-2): DAMVIQNPRYQVTQFGKPVTLSCSQTLNHNVMYWYQQKSSQAPKLLFHYYDKDFNNEADTPDNFQSRRPNTSFCFLDIRSPGLGDTAMYLCATRDRSGYGYTFGSGTRLTVV.

CDR3 protein: CASSPTTGLAGTDTQYF. The DNA for the CDR3 is TGTGCCAGCAGCCCCACTACAGGACTAGCAGGCACAGATACGCAGTATTTT. The rearrangement uses TRBV7-3 and TRBJ2-3, with 8 nucleotides matching TRBD2. CDR3 length equals 17 residues. Germline V gene data show CDR1 as SGHTA and CDR2 as FQGTGA. Germline trimming cut 5 bases from V and 1 base from J; bases unmatched to any gene: 11.

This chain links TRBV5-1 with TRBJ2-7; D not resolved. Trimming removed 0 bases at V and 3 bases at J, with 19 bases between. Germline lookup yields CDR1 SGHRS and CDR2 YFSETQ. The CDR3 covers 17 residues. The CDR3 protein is CASSLEFSDRILYEQYF. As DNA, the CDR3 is TGCGCCAGCAGCTTGGAGTTCAGCGACCGAATTCTCTACGAGCAGTACTTC.

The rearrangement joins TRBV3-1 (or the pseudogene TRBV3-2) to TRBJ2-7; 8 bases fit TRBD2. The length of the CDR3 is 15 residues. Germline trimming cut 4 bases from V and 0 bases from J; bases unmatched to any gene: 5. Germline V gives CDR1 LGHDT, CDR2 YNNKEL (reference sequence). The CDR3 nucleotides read TGTGCCAGCAGCCCCCGTGCGGGGGGCTCCTACGAGCAGTACTTC. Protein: CASSPRAGGSYEQYF.

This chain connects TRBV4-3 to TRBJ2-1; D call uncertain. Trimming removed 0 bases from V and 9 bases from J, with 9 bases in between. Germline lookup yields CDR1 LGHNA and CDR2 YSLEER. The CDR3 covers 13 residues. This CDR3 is CASSQDSSIEQFF. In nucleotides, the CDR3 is TGCGCCAGCAGCCAAGATAGCAGTATTGAGCAGTTCTTC.

The CDR3 sequence: CASSYNERIQYF. The CDR3 coding sequence is TGTGCCAGCAGTTATAACGAGCGGATTCAGTACTTC. This rearrangement joins TRBV28 to TRBJ2-4, with a tentative D call TRBD2 (5 bases). The germline V gene encodes CDR1 MDHEN and CDR2 SYDVKM. With 4 bases removed from V and 10 bases from J, the gap between germline ends came to 11 bases. The CDR3 totals 12 residues.

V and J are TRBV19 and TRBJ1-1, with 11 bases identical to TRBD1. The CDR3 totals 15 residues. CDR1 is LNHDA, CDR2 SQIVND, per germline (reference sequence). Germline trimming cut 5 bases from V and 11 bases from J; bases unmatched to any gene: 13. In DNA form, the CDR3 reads TGTGCCAGTAGTGCGAGCGACTTGGACAGGGGGCCGGCTTTCTTT. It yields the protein CASSASDLDRGPAFF.

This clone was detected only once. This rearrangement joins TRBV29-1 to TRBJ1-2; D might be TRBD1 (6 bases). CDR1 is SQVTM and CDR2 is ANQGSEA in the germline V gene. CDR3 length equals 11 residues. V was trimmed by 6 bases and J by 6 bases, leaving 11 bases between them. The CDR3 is CSVQGRDGYTF. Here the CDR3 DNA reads TGCAGCGTCCAGGGGCGGGATGGCTACACCTTC.

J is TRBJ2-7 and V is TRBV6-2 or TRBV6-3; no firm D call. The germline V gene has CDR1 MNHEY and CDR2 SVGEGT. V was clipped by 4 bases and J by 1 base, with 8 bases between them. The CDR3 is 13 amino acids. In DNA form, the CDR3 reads TGTGCCAGCAGTTTCCACAGATCCTACGAGCAGTACTTC. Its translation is CASSFHRSYEQYF.

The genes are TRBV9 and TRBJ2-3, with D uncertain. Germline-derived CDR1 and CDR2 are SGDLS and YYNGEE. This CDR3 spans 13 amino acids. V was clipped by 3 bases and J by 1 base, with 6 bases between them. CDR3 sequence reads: CASSAVRTDTQYF. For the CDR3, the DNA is TGTGCCAGCAGCGCGGTACGCACAGATACGCAGTATTTT.